This TCR beta chain was recovered during a study of T cell responses to AZD1222 COVID-19 vaccine (TCRdb year 2021). For the study in its entirety: AZD1222 recipients given second doses at about 4 weeks or at about 12 weeks were pooled, since spike-specific TCR depth and breadth were not found to differ between the two schedules. Trial participants were enrolled by age into 18-55, 56-69 and 70-plus year subgroups, with roughly 150, 30 and 60 TCR-sequenced participants respectively. TCR sequencing was performed for 230 to 250 trial participants, of whom about 200 were given two doses of AZD1222 and about 25 were given two doses of MenACWY control vaccine. Paper-wide results and their limitations: The whole spike protein was spanned by vaccine-associated CD4 TCRs, and dominant responses were seen in regions 160-218 and 743-854. Participants were mostly white British, with more females than males. The authors suggested clonal diversity may have been underestimated. Because no samples from the day 14 peak response were available, repertoires could be characterized only after the peak T cell response. After two AZD1222 doses, spike-specific TCR breadth and depth were significantly higher than at day 0 and than in MenACWY recipients. Only six AZD1222 recipients were SARS-CoV-2 seropositive at baseline, limiting conclusions about previously exposed vaccinees. Reportedly, almost half of the unique spike-specific TCRs recognized epitopes lying outside the regions that are mutated in the B.1.351 and B.1.1.7 variants. In the small 56-69-year group, the increase in depth fell short of significance, most likely because of low power.

Germline trimming: 8 bases from V, 3 bases from J; junction bases outside gene matches: 9. From cysteine to phenylalanine, the CDR3 is 14 amino acids long. Only the CDR3 DNA stays, 42 bases, in frame from base 1. The germline V gene gives CDR1 as MDHEN and CDR2 as SYDVKM. The CDR3 regions of human TCRbeta chains were analyzed by immunosequencing. Regarding the original processing steps: TCRs in the repertoires were matched against a reference library of SARS-CoV-2-specific TCRs that had been generated with the MIRA antigen-specificity platform. Breadth meant the fraction of unique TCRs that were SARS-CoV-2-associated, whereas depth meant the fraction of total T cells that were SARS-CoV-2-associated. Each spike-specific TCR was assigned to its reactive spike region and to a CD4 or CD8 class using the MIRA data. Log10-transformed breadth and depth values were compared by one-way ANOVA with Sidak's multiple comparisons tests. The table was pulled from immuneACCESS by TCRdb, which kept in-frame rearrangements only. Such tables lose some clones; where checked, under half of the loss comes from unresolved V genes, and the rest has no known cause. The V and J calls and clone size come from that table; D and trimming were worked out from the DNA. The sample table contains 150,000 to 200,000 clones; only one count was recorded for nearly 95% of them. About 2.3% of the sample rests with the top ten.

This sample's time point label indicates: baseline before first vaccination. Vaccinee samples were obtained from the UK trials COV001 and COV002, which included a single-blind randomized controlled phase 2/3 trial of AZD1222 (ChAdOx1 nCoV-19) in healthy adults. For TCRbeta chain sequencing, PBMC samples were collected from trial participants at day 0 and at day 28 after the second dose. On this clone: Its antigen is currently not known. The input lacks base qualities; no much larger clone sits a single base away.

The sequencing used peripheral blood, collected on day 0 of AZD1222 vaccination. This chain joins TRBV28 to TRBJ1-2; TRBD1 agrees with 7 junctional bases. This clonotype originated in an adult in good health. Here is the DNA: TGTGCCAGCCGGAGGGAGGGGGCGGACTATGGCTACACCTTC. Its translation reads: CASRREGADYGYTF.